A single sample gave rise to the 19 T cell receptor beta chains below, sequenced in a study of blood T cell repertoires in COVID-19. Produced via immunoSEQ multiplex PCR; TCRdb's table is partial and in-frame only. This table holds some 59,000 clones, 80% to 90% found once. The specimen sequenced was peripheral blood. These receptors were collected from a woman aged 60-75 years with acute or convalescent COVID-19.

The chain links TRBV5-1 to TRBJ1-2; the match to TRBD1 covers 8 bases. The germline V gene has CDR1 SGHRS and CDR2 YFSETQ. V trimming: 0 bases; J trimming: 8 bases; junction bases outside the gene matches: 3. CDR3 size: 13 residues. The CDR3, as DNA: TGCGCCAGCAGCTTGGACAGGGGGATAGGCTACACCTTC. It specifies CASSLDRGIGYTF.

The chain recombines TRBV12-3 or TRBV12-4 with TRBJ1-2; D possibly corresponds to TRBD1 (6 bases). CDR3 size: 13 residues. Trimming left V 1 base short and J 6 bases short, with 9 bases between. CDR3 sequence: CASSLVGGDGYTF. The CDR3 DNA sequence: TGTGCCAGCAGTTTAGTAGGGGGGGATGGCTACACCTTC.

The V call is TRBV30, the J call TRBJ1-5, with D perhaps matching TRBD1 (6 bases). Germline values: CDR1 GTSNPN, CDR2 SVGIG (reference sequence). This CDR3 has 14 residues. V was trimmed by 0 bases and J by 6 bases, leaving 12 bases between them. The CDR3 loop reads CAWSVRQGRQPQHF. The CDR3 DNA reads TGTGCCTGGAGTGTACGTCAGGGGCGTCAGCCCCAGCATTTT.

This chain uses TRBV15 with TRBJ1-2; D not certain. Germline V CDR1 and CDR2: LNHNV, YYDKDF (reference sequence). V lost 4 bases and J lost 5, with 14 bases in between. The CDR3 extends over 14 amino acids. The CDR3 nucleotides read TGTGCCACCAGCACCTCGGGGTTTAGTTATGGCTACACCTTC. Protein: CATSTSGFSYGYTF.

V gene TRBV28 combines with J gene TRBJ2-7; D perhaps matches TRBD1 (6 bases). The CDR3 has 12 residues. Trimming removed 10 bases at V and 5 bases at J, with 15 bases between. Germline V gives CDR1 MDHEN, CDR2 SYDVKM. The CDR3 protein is CATQGTIHEQYF. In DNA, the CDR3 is TGTGCCACCCAGGGGACGATCCACGAGCAGTACTTC.

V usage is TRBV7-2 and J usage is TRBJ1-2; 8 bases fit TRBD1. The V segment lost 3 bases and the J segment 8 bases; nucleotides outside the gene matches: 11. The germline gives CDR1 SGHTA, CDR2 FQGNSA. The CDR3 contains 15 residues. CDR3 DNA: TGTGCCAGCAGCTTGGTTGGGCAGGGGGCTGGAGGCTACACCTTC. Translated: CASSLVGQGAGGYTF.

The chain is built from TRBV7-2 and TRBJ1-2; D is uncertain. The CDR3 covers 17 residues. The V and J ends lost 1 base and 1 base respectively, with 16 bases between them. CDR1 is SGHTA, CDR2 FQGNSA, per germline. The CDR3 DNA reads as TGTGCCAGCAGCTTAGGTCCGGCGGGTGCGAGTAACTATGGCTACACCTTC. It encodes CASSLGPAGASNYGYTF.

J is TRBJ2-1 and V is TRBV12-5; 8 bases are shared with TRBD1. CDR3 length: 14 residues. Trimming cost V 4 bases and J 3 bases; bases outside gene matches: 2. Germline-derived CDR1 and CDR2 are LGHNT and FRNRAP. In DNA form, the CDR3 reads TGTGCTAGTGGTTGGGGGACAGGCTACAATGAGCAGTTCTTC. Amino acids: CASGWGTGYNEQFF.

The DNA of the CDR3 is TGTGCCAGCTATCAACAACGGGCAACTAATGAAAAACTGTTTTTT. Its translation is CASYQQRATNEKLFF. This sequence joins TRBV2 and TRBJ1-4; D gene uncertain. Between the trimmed V and J ends, which lost 8 bases and 0 bases, there was a span of 13 bases. Germline lookup yields CDR1 SNHLY and CDR2 FYNNEI. The CDR3 sequence is 15 residues long.

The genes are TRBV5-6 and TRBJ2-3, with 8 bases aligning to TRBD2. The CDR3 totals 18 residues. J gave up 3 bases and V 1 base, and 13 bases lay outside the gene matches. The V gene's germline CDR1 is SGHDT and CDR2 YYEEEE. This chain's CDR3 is CASSLFRANGRVTDTQYF. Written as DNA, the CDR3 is TGTGCCAGCAGCTTGTTCAGGGCCAACGGGAGGGTAACAGATACGCAGTATTTT. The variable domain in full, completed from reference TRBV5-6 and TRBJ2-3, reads DAGVTQSPTHLIKTRGQQVTLRCSPKSGHDTVSWYQQALGQGPQFIFQYYEEEERQRGNFPDRFSGHQFPNYSSELNVNALLLGDSALYLCASSLFRANGRVTDTQYFGPGTRLTVL.

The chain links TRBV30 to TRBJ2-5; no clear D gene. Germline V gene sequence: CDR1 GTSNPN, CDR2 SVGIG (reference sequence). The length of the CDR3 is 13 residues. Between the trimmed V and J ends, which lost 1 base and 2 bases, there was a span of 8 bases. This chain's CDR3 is CAWSGALQETQYF. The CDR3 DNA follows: TGTGCCTGGAGTGGGGCGTTACAAGAGACCCAGTACTTC. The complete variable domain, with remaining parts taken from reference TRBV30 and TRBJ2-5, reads SQTIHQWPATLVQPVGSPLSLECTVEGTSNPNLYWYRQAAGRGLQLLFYSVGIGQISSEVPQNLSASRPQDRQFILSSKKLLLSDSGFYLCAWSGALQETQYFGPGTRLLVL.

CDR3 sequence (DNA): TGTGCCAGCAGCTTATATGAGAAGCAGCCCCAGCATTTT. Encoded protein: CASSLYEKQPQHF. The rearrangement links TRBV11-1 to TRBJ1-5; D is uncertain. Trimming stripped 2 bases from V and 7 bases from J, with 9 bases between. The CDR3 has 13 amino acids. Germline CDR1 SGHAT, CDR2 FQDESV (reference sequence).

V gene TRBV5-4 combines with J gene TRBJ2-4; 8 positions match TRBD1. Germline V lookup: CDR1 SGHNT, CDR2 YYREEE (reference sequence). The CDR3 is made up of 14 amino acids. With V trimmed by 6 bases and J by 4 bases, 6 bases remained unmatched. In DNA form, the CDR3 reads TGTGCCAGCAACCCAGGGGGCGATAAAAACATTCAGTACTTC. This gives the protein CASNPGGDKNIQYF. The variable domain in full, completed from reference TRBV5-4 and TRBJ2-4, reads ETGVTQSPTHLIKTRGQQVTLRCSSQSGHNTVSWYQQALGQGPQFIFQYYREEENGRGNFPPRFSGLQFPNYSSELNVNALELDDSALYLCASNPGGDKNIQYFGAGTRLSVL.

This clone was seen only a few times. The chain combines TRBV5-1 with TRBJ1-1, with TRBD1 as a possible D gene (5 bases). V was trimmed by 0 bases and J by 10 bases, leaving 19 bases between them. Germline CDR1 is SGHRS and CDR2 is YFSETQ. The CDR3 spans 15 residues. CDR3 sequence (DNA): TGCGCCAGCAGCTTGGAGAGTGACCCGGTCGGGGGAGCTTTCTTT. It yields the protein CASSLESDPVGGAFF.

The CDR3 DNA reads as TGTGCCAGCAGCTTACGGTACAGCTCTGGGGCCAACGTCCTGACTTTC. Translating it yields CASSLRYSSGANVLTF. V and J are TRBV7-9 and TRBJ2-6, with D uncertain. The CDR3 has 16 residues. V shed 2 bases and J shed 0 bases, with 8 bases lying between them. Germline-derived CDR1 and CDR2 are SEHNR and FQNEAQ (reference sequence).

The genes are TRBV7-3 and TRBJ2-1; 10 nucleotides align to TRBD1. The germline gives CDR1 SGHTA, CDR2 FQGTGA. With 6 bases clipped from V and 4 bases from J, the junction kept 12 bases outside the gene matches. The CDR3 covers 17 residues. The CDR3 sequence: CASSPSPGDRGYNEQFF. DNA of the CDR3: TGTGCCAGCAGTCCATCCCCCGGGGACAGGGGATACAATGAGCAGTTCTTC.

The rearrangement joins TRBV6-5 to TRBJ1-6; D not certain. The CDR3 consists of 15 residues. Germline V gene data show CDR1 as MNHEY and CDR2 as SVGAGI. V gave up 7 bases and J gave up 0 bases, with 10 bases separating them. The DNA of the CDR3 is TGTGCCAGCATCACCGAGAGCTCCTATAATTCACCCCTCCACTTT. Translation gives CASITESSYNSPLHF.

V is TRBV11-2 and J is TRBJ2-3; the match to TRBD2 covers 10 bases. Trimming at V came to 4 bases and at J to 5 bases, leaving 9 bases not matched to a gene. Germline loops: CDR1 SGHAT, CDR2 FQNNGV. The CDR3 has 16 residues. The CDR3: CASSSDSGRSVDTQYF. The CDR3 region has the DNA TGTGCCAGCAGCTCAGATAGCGGGAGGAGTGTAGATACGCAGTATTTT. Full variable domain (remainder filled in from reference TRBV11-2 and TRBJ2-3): EAGVAQSPRYKIIEKRQSVAFWCNPISGHATLYWYQQILGQGPKLLIQFQNNGVVDDSQLPKDRFSAERLKGVDSTLKIQPAKLEDSAVYLCASSSDSGRSVDTQYFGPGTRLTVL.

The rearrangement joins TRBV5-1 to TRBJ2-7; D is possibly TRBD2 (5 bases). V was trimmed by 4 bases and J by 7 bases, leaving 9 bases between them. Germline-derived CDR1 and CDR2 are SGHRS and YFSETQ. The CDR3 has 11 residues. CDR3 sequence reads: CASSLEGEQYF. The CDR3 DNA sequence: TGCGCCAGCAGCCTTGAGGGAGAGCAGTACTTC.